A single T cell receptor (beta chain) is shown here with its context. No antigen is known for it. The length of the CDR3 is 12 residues. V dropped 8 bases and J dropped 15; count of bases not matched to a gene: 12. Germline assignment: CDR1 MDHEN and CDR2 SYDVKM. The sample belongs to a study of shared clonotypes between healthy human individuals. General study points: Deeper or shallower sequencing was expected to change how clonotypes are shared among donors.

It was at deep level that the assay was run. Using immunoSEQ multiplex PCR, the repertoire was profiled, and TCRdb retains in-frame clones only, with some absent. This table holds approximately 2.3 million clones, 80% to 95% found once. This sequence joins TRBV28 and TRBJ2-1, with 8 bases matching TRBD2. The origin of this receptor is a man younger than 35 in good health. Some clones in this sample may be carry-over from other donors' samples. Sequenced sample: naive CD4+ T cells from PBMCs. The sample's subset: CD45RA+ positively selected. The CDR3 region is CASETSAKLAFF. The CDR3 DNA follows: TGTGCCAGCGAGACTAGCGCCAAGCTTGCGTTCTTC.